Listed here is a single T cell receptor (beta chain). These data are taken from a study of T cells after posttransplantation cyclophosphamide. The V gene lost 7 bases and the J gene lost 2 bases, with 12 bases spanning the gap. CDR3 size: 15 residues. Germline-derived CDR1 and CDR2 are MNHEY and SVGAGI. Assay used: immunoSEQ multiplex PCR; TCRdb lists only in-frame clones, some missing. The sample carries some 47,000 clones, 70% to 90% recorded once. The clonotype comes from a man under 40 with a blood cancer, CMV-positive, and with a related stem cell donor. The specimen was PBMCs. The genes are TRBV6-5 and TRBJ2-6; no reliable D call. The CDR3 spells CASNPARAGANVLTF. In DNA, the CDR3 is TGTGCCAGCAACCCCGCCCGGGCTGGGGCCAACGTCCTGACTTTC.